The next 8 T cell receptor beta chains were all read from a single sample in a study of OX40 agonist ivuxolimab in advanced cancers. The table came from immunoSEQ multiplex PCR; TCRdb's copy has only in-frame clones and leaves some out. The table has about 44,000 clones, 85% to 95% seen once. The sequences come from CD4+ or CD8+ T cells sorted from blood, collected in a trial of the OX40 agonist ivuxolimab. Every receptor here comes from an adult with an advanced solid tumor such as melanoma, head and neck, liver or kidney cancer.

The chain joins TRBV9 to TRBJ1-2; 7 nucleotides line up with TRBD1. V lost 3 bases to trimming and J lost 4 bases; unmatched junction nucleotides: 6. CDR3 length equals 14 residues. CDR1 SGDLS and CDR2 YYNGEE come from the germline V gene. In nucleotides, the CDR3 is TGTGCCAGCAGCGAGGGGGCCAGTCTCTATGGCTACACCTTC. It translates to CASSEGASLYGYTF. Supplemented by reference TRBV9 and TRBJ1-2, the full variable domain reads DSGVTQTPKHLITATGQRVTLRCSPRSGDLSVYWYQQSLDQGLQFLIQYYNGEERAKGNILERFSAQQFPDLHSELNLSSLELGDSALYFCASSEGASLYGYTFGSGTRLTVV.

The chain joins TRBV7-9 to TRBJ2-3; D gene unclear. The CDR3 is made up of 14 amino acids. CDR1 SEHNR and CDR2 FQNEAQ come from the germline V gene (reference sequence). V was cut by 5 bases and J by 1 base, with 10 bases left in between. The CDR3 DNA sequence: TGTGCCAGCAGCCCGACCCGGGGCACAGATACGCAGTATTTT. Its protein product is CASSPTRGTDTQYF.

The rearrangement links TRBV15 to TRBJ2-7; D is possibly TRBD1 or TRBD2 (5 bases each). V was clipped by 0 bases and J by 3 bases, with 6 bases between them. This CDR3 has 13 amino acids. Germline V gives CDR1 LNHNV, CDR2 YYDKDF (reference sequence). The CDR3 DNA follows: TGTGCCACCAGCAGAGAGGGACGCTACGAGCAGTACTTC. It translates to CATSREGRYEQYF.

This clone came up once. The chain uses TRBV9 and TRBJ2-3; D is unresolved. CDR3 size: 16 residues. Germline V CDR1 and CDR2: SGDLS, YYNGEE. Trimming pared 0 bases from V and 0 bases from J, leaving 11 bases between. The CDR3 coding sequence is TGTGCCAGCAGCGTAGATTACATCCCTAGCACAGATACGCAGTATTTT. Translated: CASSVDYIPSTDTQYF. Full variable domain (outside the CDR3, taken from reference TRBV9 and TRBJ2-3): DSGVTQTPKHLITATGQRVTLRCSPRSGDLSVYWYQQSLDQGLQFLIQYYNGEERAKGNILERFSAQQFPDLHSELNLSSLELGDSALYFCASSVDYIPSTDTQYFGPGTRLTVL.

The chain links TRBV27 to TRBJ2-7, with 11 bases aligning to TRBD1. The trim removed 6 bases at V and 2 bases at J, leaving 15 bases unmatched. Germline V gene sequence: CDR1 MNHEY, CDR2 SMNVEV (reference sequence). The CDR3 loop spans 18 amino acids. This CDR3 is CASSPPRDRGSLAYEQYF. The CDR3 DNA reads as TGTGCCAGCAGCCCCCCCCGGGACAGGGGGTCGCTTGCCTACGAGCAGTACTTC.

This sequence joins TRBV4-2 and TRBJ2-1; D is perhaps TRBD2 (6 bases). The germline V gene encodes CDR1 LGHNA and CDR2 YNFKEQ. Trimming took 4 bases from V and 4 from J, leaving 14 bases between them. The CDR3 spans 15 residues. The CDR3 bases are TGTGCCAGCAGCCTTCGAATAGCGGAGTACAATGAGCAGTTCTTC. Translating gives CASSLRIAEYNEQFF.

This chain uses TRBV9 with TRBJ1-2, with no clear D. Germline-derived CDR1 and CDR2 are SGDLS and YYNGEE. The CDR3 contains 15 residues. The germline V and J ends were trimmed by 4 bases and 6 bases, with 19 bases remaining between them. This CDR3 reads CASSTHPTKSHGYTF. The CDR3, as DNA: TGTGCCAGCAGCACCCACCCGACAAAATCCCATGGCTACACCTTC.

The chain carries TRBV7-8 and TRBJ1-4, with D unclear. Trimming took 1 base from V and 8 from J, leaving 5 bases between them. The CDR3 extends over 12 amino acids. In germline, CDR1 is SGHVS, CDR2 FQNEAQ. The chain's CDR3 is CASSLGAEKLFF. CDR3 nucleotides: TGTGCCAGCAGCTTAGGGGCGGAAAAACTGTTTTTT.